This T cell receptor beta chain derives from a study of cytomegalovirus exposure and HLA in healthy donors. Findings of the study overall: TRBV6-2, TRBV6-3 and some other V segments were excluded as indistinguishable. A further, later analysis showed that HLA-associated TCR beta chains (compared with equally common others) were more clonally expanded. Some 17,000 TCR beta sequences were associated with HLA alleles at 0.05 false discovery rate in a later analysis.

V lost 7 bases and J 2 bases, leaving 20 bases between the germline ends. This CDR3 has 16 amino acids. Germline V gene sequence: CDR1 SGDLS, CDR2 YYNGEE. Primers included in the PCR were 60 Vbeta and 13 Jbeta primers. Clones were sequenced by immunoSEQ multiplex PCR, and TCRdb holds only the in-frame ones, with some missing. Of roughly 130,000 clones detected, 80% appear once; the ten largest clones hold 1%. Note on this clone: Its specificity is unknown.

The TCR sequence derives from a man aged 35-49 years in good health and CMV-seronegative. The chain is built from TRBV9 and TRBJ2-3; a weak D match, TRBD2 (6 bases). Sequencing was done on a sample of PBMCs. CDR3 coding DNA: TGTGCCAGCCTGCGTGGGAAAGTAGCGGTCACAGATACGCAGTATTTT. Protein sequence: CASLRGKVAVTDTQYF.